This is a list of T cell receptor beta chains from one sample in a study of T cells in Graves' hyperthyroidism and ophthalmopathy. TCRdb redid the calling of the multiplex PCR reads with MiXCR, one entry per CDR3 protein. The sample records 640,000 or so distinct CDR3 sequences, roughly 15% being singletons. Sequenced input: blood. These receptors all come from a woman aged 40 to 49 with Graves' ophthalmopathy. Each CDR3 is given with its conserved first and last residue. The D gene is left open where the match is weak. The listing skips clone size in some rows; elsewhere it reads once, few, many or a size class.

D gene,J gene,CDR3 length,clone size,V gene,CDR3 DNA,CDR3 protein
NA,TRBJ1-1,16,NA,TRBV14,TGTGCCAGCAGCCAAGAGGTTGGATTTAGGGACACTGAAGCTTTCTTT,CASSQEVGFRDTEAFF
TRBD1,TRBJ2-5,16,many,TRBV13,TGTGCCAGCAGCTACCGACAGGGGGTAGAGGAAGAGACCCAGTACTTC,CASSYRQGVEEETQYF
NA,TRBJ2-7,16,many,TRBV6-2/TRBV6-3,TGTGCCAGCAGCAACGATCGGGACCCGTCAGCCTGCGAGCAGTACTTC,CASSNDRDPSACEQYF
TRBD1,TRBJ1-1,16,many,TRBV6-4,TGTGCCAGCAGTGACCGGGACAGGGGTATAAACACTGAAGCTTTCTTT,CASSDRDRGINTEAFF
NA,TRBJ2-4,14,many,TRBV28,TGTGCCAGCAGTATGGGGTTAGCCAAAAACATTCAGTACTTC,CASSMGLAKNIQYF
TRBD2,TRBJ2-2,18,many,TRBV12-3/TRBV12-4,TGTGCCAGCAGACCGAGGGGACTAGCGGGAGAGAACACCGGGGAGCTGTTTTTT,CASRPRGLAGENTGELFF
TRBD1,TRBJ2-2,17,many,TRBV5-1,TGCGCCAGCAGCTTGGCGGGACAGGGAATAAACACCGGGGAGCTGTTTTTT,CASSLAGQGINTGELFF
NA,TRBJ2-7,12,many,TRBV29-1,TGCAGCGTTACGACAGGTTCCTACGAGCAGTACTTC,CSVTTGSYEQYF
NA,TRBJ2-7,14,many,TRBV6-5,TGTGCCAGCAGGCTGGCCGACATCTCCTACGAGCAGTACTTC,CASRLADISYEQYF
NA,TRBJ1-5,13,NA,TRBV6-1,TGTGCCAGCAGTCAGGTTAGCCATCAGCCCCAGCATTTT,CASSQVSHQPQHF
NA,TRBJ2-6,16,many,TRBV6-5,TGTGCCAGCAGTTACTCTCGGGGCGCGGGGGCCAACGTCCTGACTTTC,CASSYSRGAGANVLTF
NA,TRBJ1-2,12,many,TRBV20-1,TGCAGTGCTAGGGGGGGAATGGATGGCTACACCTTC,CSARGGMDGYTF
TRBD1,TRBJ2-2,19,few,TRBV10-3,TGTGCCATCAGTGAGTCGGACCCACTCACAGGGGTCGGGACCGGGGAGCTGTTTTTT,CAISESDPLTGVGTGELFF
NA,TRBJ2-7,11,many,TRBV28,TGTGCCAGCAGTTCCCCGGTGGAGCAGTACTTC,CASSSPVEQYF
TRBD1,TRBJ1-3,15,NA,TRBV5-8,TGTGCCAGCAGCAGGGACAGGGGCTCTGGAAACACCATATATTTT,CASSRDRGSGNTIYF
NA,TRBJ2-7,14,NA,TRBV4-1,TGCGCCAGCAGCCAAGACGTAGTGGCGGGAGAGCAGTACTTC,CASSQDVVAGEQYF
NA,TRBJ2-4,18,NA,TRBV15,TGTGCCACCAGCAGAGATCAGATGGTCACCCGAGCCAAAAACATTCAGTACTTC,CATSRDQMVTRAKNIQYF
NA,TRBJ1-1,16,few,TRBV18,TGTGCCAGCTCACCACCCGATGAGGCCATGAACACTGAAGCTTTCTTT,CASSPPDEAMNTEAFF
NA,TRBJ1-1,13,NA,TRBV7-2,TGTGCCAGCAGCGCTCAAATGAACACTGAAGCTTTCTTT,CASSAQMNTEAFF
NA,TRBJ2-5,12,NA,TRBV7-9,TGTGCCAGCAGCTTAGATCTCCCCTACCCGTACTTC,CASSLDLPYPYF
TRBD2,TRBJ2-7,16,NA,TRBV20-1,TGCAGTGCTATTCCCGGGACTAGCGGGAGAAGAGCCGAGCAGTACTTC,CSAIPGTSGRRAEQYF
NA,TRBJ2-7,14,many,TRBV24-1,TGTGCCACCAGTGATTCTGCGTCCCAGTTTGGGCAGTACTTC,CATSDSASQFGQYF
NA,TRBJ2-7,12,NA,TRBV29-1,TGCAGCGTTGAGACAGGCGCGGGAGAGCAGTACTTC,CSVETGAGEQYF
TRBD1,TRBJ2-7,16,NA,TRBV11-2,TGTGCCAGCAGCTTAGAATGGACAGGGGGAGCCTACGAGCAGTACTTC,CASSLEWTGGAYEQYF
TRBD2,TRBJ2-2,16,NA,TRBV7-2,TGTGCCAGCAGCTTAGGCGCTAGCGGGAGTCGCGGGGAGCTGTTTTTT,CASSLGASGSRGELFF
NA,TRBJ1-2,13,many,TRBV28,TGTGCCAGCAGTTTTGATCCCGGGATCTTGGACACATTC,CASSFDPGILDTF
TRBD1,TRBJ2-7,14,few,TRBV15,TGTGCCACCAGCAGAGAAAAGGGACAGGGGGCTTCCAATTTC,CATSREKGQGASNF
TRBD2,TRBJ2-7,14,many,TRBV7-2,TGTGCCAGCAGCACCCCGGGACTAGCGTGGGAGCAGTACTTC,CASSTPGLAWEQYF
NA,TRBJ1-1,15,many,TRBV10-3,TGTGCCATCAAGCCGCAGGGTCACATGAACACTGAAGCTTTCTTT,CAIKPQGHMNTEAFF
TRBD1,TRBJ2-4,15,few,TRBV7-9,TGTGCCAGCAGCACAGGGGCCCCCCTCAAAAACATTCAGTACTTC,CASSTGAPLKNIQYF
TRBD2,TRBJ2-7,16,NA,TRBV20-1,TGCAGTGCGGTAGAGGTGACTAGCGGGAGATCTTACGAGCAGTACTTC,CSAVEVTSGRSYEQYF
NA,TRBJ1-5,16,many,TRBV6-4,TGTGCCAGCAGGAGGGTTTTCCGGTATAGCAATCAGCCCCAGCATTTT,CASRRVFRYSNQPQHF
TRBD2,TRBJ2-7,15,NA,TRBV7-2,TGTGCCAGCAGCTTAGGCAGGACTAGCGCCTACGAGCAGTACTTC,CASSLGRTSAYEQYF
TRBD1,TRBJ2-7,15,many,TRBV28,TGTGCCAGCACCAGCCACGGGACAGGCAAAAACGAGCAGTACTTC,CASTSHGTGKNEQYF
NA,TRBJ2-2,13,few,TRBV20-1,TGCAGTGCTAGAGATGTAGGTGCCGGGGGGCTGTTTTTT,CSARDVGAGGLFF
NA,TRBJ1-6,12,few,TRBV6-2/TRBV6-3,TGTGCCAGCAGCCGATATAATTCACCCCTCCACTTT,CASSRYNSPLHF
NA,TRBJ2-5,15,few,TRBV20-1,TGCAGTGCCCCCAGACAGGGAGGGGTCGGAAAGACCCAGTACTTC,CSAPRQGGVGKTQYF
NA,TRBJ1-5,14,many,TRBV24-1,TGTGCCACCAAAGGGACGGGAAGCAATCAGCCCCAGCATTTT,CATKGTGSNQPQHF
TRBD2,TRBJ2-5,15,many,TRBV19,TGTGCCAGTAGTTCAAGAGCGGGAGCTCCGGAGACCCAGTACTTC,CASSSRAGAPETQYF
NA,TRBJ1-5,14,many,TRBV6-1,TGTGCCAGCAGTGAAGGACCCTCGAAACAGCCCCAGCATTTT,CASSEGPSKQPQHF
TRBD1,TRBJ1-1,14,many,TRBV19,TGTGCCAGTAGTATAGCGGAGGGGGCCACTGAAGCTTTCTTT,CASSIAEGATEAFF
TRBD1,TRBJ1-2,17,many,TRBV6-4,TGTGCCAGCACCGGAGGGGGGGACAGACCTCTTGGGTATGGCTACACCTTC,CASTGGGDRPLGYGYTF